Each of the 5 T cell receptor beta chains below was sequenced from the same sample in a study of T cells in Graves' hyperthyroidism and ophthalmopathy. Regions amplified from RNA transcripts were the TCR beta CDR3 regions. Initially, a first-round RT-PCR of the TCR CDR3 employed the HTBI primer set. TCRdb passed the multiplex PCR reads through MiXCR, listing each CDR3 protein once. The profile shows 500,000 to 750,000 distinct CDR3 sequences, 12% to 15% of them singletons. The sample comprised blood. These receptors came from a young woman with Graves' ophthalmopathy.

V gene TRBV24-1 combines with J gene TRBJ2-7, with TRBD1 matching 10 bases. V lost 4 bases and J lost 5; bases outside the gene matches: 7. The length of the CDR3 is 15 residues. Germline-derived CDR1 and CDR2 are KGHDR and SFDVKD. Here the CDR3 DNA reads TGTGCCACCAGTGAGCCCAGGGACAGGGGAAACGAGCAGTACTTC. Encoded protein: CATSEPRDRGNEQYF.

V and J are TRBV12-3 or TRBV12-4 and TRBJ1-3; D unclear. Trimming stripped 6 bases from V and 0 bases from J, with 15 bases between. CDR3 size: 16 residues. CDR3: CASSLGRPISGNTIYF. For the CDR3, the DNA is TGTGCCAGCAGCCTCGGCAGACCTATCTCTGGAAACACCATATATTTT.

This clonotype was detected a few times. This rearrangement joins TRBV5-4 to TRBJ2-1; tentative D call: TRBD2 (5 bases). V lost 2 bases and J 9 bases, leaving 12 bases between the germline ends. The CDR3 covers 13 residues. CDR1 and CDR2 from the germline V gene are SGHNT and YYREEE (reference sequence). In DNA form, the CDR3 reads TGTGCCAGCAGCTTTTCATCAGGAGGTGAGCAGTTCTTC. It is translated as CASSFSSGGEQFF.

This clonotype was seen at least ten times. The genes are TRBV27 and TRBJ2-3, with 9 nucleotides matching TRBD2. CDR1 is MNHEY and CDR2 is SMNVEV in the germline V gene (reference sequence). The length of the CDR3 is 17 residues. Germline trimming cut 8 bases from V and 2 bases from J; bases unmatched to any gene: 14. CDR3 DNA: TGTGCCAGCCGCTCTCCGCTTAGCGGGAGTAACACAGATACGCAGTATTTT. Translated: CASRSPLSGSNTDTQYF.

This clonotype was seen a few times. Germline is not matched at one junction end, which may reflect a read error. The chain has TRBV2 and TRBJ2-5; TRBD2 agrees at 7 bases. Per germline, CDR1 SNHLY and CDR2 FYNNEI. The CDR3 consists of 14 residues. For the CDR3, the DNA is TGTGCCAACAGTGGATTGACTAGCTCTGAGACCCAGTACTTC. Protein product: CANSGLTSSETQYF.